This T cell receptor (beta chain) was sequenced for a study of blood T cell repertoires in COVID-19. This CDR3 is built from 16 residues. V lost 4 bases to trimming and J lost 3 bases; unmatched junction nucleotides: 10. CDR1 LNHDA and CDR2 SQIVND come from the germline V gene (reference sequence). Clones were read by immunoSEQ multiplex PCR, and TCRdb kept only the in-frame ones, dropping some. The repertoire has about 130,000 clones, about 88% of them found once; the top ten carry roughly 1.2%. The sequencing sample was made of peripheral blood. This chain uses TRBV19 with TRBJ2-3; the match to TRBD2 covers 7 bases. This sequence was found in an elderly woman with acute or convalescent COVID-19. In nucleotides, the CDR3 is TGTGCCAGTAGTACCTTGGGCGGGAGTGTAACAGATACGCAGTATTTT. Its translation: CASSTLGGSVTDTQYF.